The rows below give T cell receptor beta chains drawn from one sample of a study of vaccination and CD4 T cells after COVID-19. One entry per CDR3 protein results from TCRdb running MiXCR on the PCR reads. The data contain 11,000 to 15,000 distinct CDR3 sequences, roughly three fifths of them seen just once; the ten biggest clones take up over 11%. These receptors have no known antigen. Sequencing was carried out using CD4+ T cells from blood, cultured in vitro. The receptor set was obtained from a human donor who had recovered from COVID-19. The CDR3 runs from the conserved cysteine through the conserved F or W. Some rows mark clone size as missing; the rest say once, few, many or name a class of expanded clone.

V gene	clone size	CDR3 protein
TRBV7-6	-	CASSVDRVGEQYF
TRBV5-4	-	CASSYDSSEQYF
TRBV10-3	-	CAISVQEVEQFF
TRBV7-9	-	CASTLRETHYF
TRBV20-1	-	CSANPADRLAYEQYF
TRBV20-1	-	CSARDLTGDGYTF
TRBV29-1	-	CSGGTGLNEQFF
TRBV6-1	-	CASRKPGLYEQYF
TRBV7-3	-	CASSLLAGNSPLHF
TRBV19	-	CASSMGLAGAYEQYF
TRBV28	once	CASQTSGTYEQYF
TRBV20-1	-	CSASTPNYGYTF
TRBV30	few	CAWSTDSNQPQHF
TRBV20-1	-	CSARVWQGGDTEAFF
TRBV7-8	-	CASSLNSNNQPQHF
TRBV5-4	few	CASSSTGDYGYTF
TRBV12-3/TRBV12-4	large	CASHPGGGGYGYTF
TRBV15	-	CATSRPITSGSIRMGSGANVLTF
TRBV19	-	CASNNREPNQPQHF
TRBV20-1	-	CSAPIPTGATRPLHF
TRBV6-1	-	CASSEVTRTGELFF
TRBV20-1	-	CSASGRGNYEQYF
TRBV6-5	-	CASSYSTGWNTEAFF
TRBV23-1	-	CASRDRGLGNTIYF
TRBV14	-	CASSPPGLEETQYF
TRBV7-8	-	CASSPRRTSNEQFF
TRBV7-3	-	CASSASRDTEAFF
TRBV12-3/TRBV12-4	-	CASSLIVPQGNTEAFF
TRBV6-2/TRBV6-3	few	CASSSSTRTKAFF
TRBV5-1	-	CASSPGLVTETQYF
TRBV6-1	few	CASIRDSMNTEAFF
TRBV25-1	-	CASQNRVYSEAFF
TRBV6-1	-	CASSTPGTVFGYTF
TRBV20-1	-	CSARVYRARDSPLHF
TRBV6-1	few	CASTRTSGSYPNEQFF